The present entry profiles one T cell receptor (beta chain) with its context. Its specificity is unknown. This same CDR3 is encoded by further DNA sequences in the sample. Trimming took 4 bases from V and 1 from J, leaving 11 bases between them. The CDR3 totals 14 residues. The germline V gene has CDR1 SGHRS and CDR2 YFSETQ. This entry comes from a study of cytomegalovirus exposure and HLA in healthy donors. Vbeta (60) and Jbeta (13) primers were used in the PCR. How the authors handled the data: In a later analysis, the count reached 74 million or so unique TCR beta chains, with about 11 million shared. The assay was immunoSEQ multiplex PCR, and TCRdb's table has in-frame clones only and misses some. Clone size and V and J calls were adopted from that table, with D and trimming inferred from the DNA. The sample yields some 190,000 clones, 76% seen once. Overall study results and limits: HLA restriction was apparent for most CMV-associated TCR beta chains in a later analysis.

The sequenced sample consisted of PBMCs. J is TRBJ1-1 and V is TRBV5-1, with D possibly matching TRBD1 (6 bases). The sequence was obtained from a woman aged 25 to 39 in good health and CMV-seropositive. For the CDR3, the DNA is TGCGCCAGCAGCCTACAGGGAAGGAACACTGAAGCTTTCTTT. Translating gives CASSLQGRNTEAFF.